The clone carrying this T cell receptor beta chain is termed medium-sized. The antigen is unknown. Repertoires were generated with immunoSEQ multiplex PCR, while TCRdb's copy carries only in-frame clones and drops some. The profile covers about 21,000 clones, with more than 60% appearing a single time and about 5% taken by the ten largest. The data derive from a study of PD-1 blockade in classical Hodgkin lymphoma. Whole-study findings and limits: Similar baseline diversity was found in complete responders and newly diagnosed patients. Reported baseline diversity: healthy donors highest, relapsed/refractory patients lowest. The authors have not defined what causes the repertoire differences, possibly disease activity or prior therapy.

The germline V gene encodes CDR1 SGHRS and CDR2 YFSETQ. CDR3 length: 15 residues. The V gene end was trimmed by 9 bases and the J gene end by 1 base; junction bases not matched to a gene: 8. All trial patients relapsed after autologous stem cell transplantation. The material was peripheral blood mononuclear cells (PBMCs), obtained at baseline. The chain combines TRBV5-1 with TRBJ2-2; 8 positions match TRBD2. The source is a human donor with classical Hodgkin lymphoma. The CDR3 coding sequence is TGCGCCACCCAAGTTAGCGGGATGAACACCGGGGAGCTGTTTTTT. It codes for CATQVSGMNTGELFF.